This TCR beta chain was obtained from a study of shared clonotypes between healthy human individuals. Study-level points and caveats: Few donors restricted represented genetic and exposure-history diversity.

Germline lookup yields CDR1 SEHNR and CDR2 FQNEAQ (reference sequence). J lost 4 bases, V lost 5 bases, and 4 bases had no gene match. The CDR3 loop spans 14 amino acids. At a deep level, the assay was run. Evenly divided among several immunoSEQ plates was the genomic DNA of each subset. Assay used: immunoSEQ multiplex PCR; TCRdb lists only in-frame clones, some missing. The sample yields roughly 2.2 million clones, less than 95% seen once. Each sample came from a Caucasian adult donor living in Nashville, Tennessee. As for this clone: What it binds is not known. The same CDR3 can be traced to other DNA sequences in this sample.

The chain uses TRBV7-9 and TRBJ2-7; TRBD2 matches 11 bases. Sample: naive CD4+ T cells from PBMCs. Subset described: CD45RA+ positively selected. The clonotype originates from a man younger than 35 in good health. Some clones in this sample may be carry-over from other donors' samples. The CDR3, as DNA: TGTGCCAGCAGCCCGGGGACTAGCGGTTACGAGCAGTACTTC. It specifies CASSPGTSGYEQYF. The complete variable domain, with remaining parts taken from reference TRBV7-9 and TRBJ2-7, reads DTGVSQNPRHKITKRGQNVTFRCDPISEHNRLYWYRQTLGQGPEFLTYFQNEAQLEKSRLLSDRFSAERPKGSFSTLEIQRTEQGDSAMYLCASSPGTSGYEQYFGPGTRLTVT.